The present T cell receptor beta chain was sequenced within a study of blood T cell repertoires in COVID-19. Study in general: Sites in the United States, Italy and Spain provided acute and convalescent COVID-19 samples. Sample material is recorded as cDNA or gDNA derived from T cells, B-cell-depleted T cells, or PBMCs.

Per the original data handling: Amplification from reference gene primers served as the basis for estimated nucleated cell counts. TCRdb's copy holds only in-frame clones and misses some; the assay was immunoSEQ multiplex PCR. V and J calls and clone size are copied from that table; D and trimming were computed from the DNA. The sample yields approximately 70,000 clones, approximately 89% seen once. The CDR3 is 14 amino acids. Germline CDR1 and CDR2: SGHRS and YFSETQ. The J segment lost 2 bases and the V segment lost 5 bases, leaving 4 bases of the junction unmatched. The source material was peripheral blood. This TCR was sampled from a woman in her 70s with acute or convalescent COVID-19. The chain recombines TRBV5-1 with TRBJ1-1; 9 bases are shared with TRBD1. The CDR3 here is CASRGQGFNTEAFF. CDR3 DNA: TGCGCCAGCAGGGGACAGGGATTCAACACTGAAGCTTTCTTT.